These 24 T cell receptor beta chains originate from one sample sequenced in a study of read filtering for tumor transcriptome and immune sequencing. From roughly 0.4 ug of RNA, a library with molecular barcoded alpha/delta and beta/gamma adaptors was made. In TCRdb, the reads were re-called with MiXCR into one record per CDR3 protein. The data contain over 50,000 distinct CDR3 sequences, approximately 20% of them seen just once; the ten biggest clones take up about an eighth. The sequenced sample consisted of a population of CD138-negative cells sorted from bone marrow. Every receptor here comes from a donor over 35 with multiple myeloma.

This clonotype has just a few counts. One base away lies a much larger clone, so this may be a sequencing read error. The chain joins TRBV7-3 to TRBJ2-7; a possible D gene is TRBD2 (6 bases). The CDR3 is 15 amino acids. The germline CDR1 and CDR2 sequences are SGHTA and FQGTGA. The DNA of the CDR3 is TGTGCCAGCAGCTTAAATGGGGGGAACTCCTACGGGCAGTACTTC. This encodes CASSLNGGNSYGQYF.

The sample holds many counts of this clonotype. The V call is TRBV15, the J call TRBJ2-2; no clear D. CDR1 is LNHNV and CDR2 is YYDKDF in the germline V gene (reference sequence). The V gene lost 1 base and the J gene lost 6 bases, with 3 bases spanning the gap. The CDR3 contains 12 residues. The CDR3 sequence is CATSRGSGELFF. The CDR3, as DNA: TGTGCCACCAGCAGAGGCTCCGGGGAGCTGTTTTTT.

Ten or more counts support this clonotype. This chain uses TRBV29-1 with TRBJ2-6; 9 bases align to TRBD1. V was pared by 4 bases and J by 0 bases, with 4 bases of the junction left unmatched. The germline V gene encodes CDR1 SQVTM and CDR2 ANQGSEA. The CDR3 consists of 16 residues. The CDR3 nucleotides are TGCAGCGTTGCTGGGACAGGGCGCTCTGGGGCCAACGTCCTGACTTTC. Residues: CSVAGTGRSGANVLTF.

This clonotype was seen at least ten times. This chain's CDR3 is CASSYMGSRAKNIQYF. CDR3 nucleotide sequence: TGTGCCAGCAGTTACATGGGCTCAAGGGCCAAAAACATTCAGTACTTC. The genes are TRBV6-5 and TRBJ2-4; D unclear. Germline CDR1 is MNHEY and CDR2 is SVGAGI. V lost 2 bases to trimming and J lost 1 base, with 12 bases between them. This CDR3 region has 16 residues.

With regard to this clonotype: A single base is all that separates this from a far larger clone, so a read error is likely. The V call is TRBV13, the J call TRBJ2-1, with a tentative D call TRBD1 (6 bases). This CDR3 spans 13 amino acids. The germline V gene encodes CDR1 PRHDT and CDR2 FYEKMQ (reference sequence). CDR3 residues: CASSRDRDNEQLF. The CDR3 DNA sequence: TGTGCCAGCAGCCGGGACCGGGACAATGAGCAGTTGTTC.

This clonotype has just a few counts. This sequence joins TRBV27 and TRBJ1-1; 7 positions match TRBD1. CDR3 size: 15 residues. Trimming cost V 3 bases and J 5 bases; bases outside gene matches: 9. Per the germline V gene, CDR1 is MNHEY and CDR2 is SMNVEV (reference sequence). CDR3 amino acids: CASSFPGQRGTEAFF. For the CDR3, the DNA is TGTGCCAGCAGTTTCCCGGGACAGAGGGGTACTGAAGCTTTCTTT.

This clonotype has at least ten counts. The chain carries TRBV29-1 and TRBJ1-5; 7 nucleotides agree with TRBD1. With 5 bases clipped from V and 1 base from J, the junction kept 5 bases outside the gene matches. This CDR3 comprises 14 residues. Germline V lookup: CDR1 SQVTM, CDR2 ANQGSEA. CDR3 DNA: TGCAGCGTTCCCGGGACAGAGAGCAATCAGCCCCAGCATTTT. As protein: CSVPGTESNQPQHF.

The sample holds a few counts of this clonotype. V gene TRBV29-1 combines with J gene TRBJ1-5; D is unclear. The CDR3 has 14 residues. V gave up 4 bases and J gave up 0 bases, with 10 bases separating them. Looked up from germline, CDR1 is SQVTM and CDR2 is ANQGSEA. The CDR3 DNA follows: TGCAGCGTTGCCCAGGATTATAGCAATCAGCCCCAGCATTTT. The encoded protein is CSVAQDYSNQPQHF. Using reference TRBV29-1 and TRBJ1-5 for the parts outside the CDR3, the full variable domain is SAVISQKPSRDICQRGTSLTIQCQVDSQVTMMFWYRQQPGQSLTLIATANQGSEATYESGFVIDKFPISRPNLTFSTLTVSNMSPEDSSIYLCSVAQDYSNQPQHFGDGTRLSIL.

Worth noting for this clonotype: This likely comes from a read error, as the CDR3 has no conserved phenylalanine or tryptophan at its end. The CDR3 DNA is TGTGCCAGCAGTGAAGCCGCGGGGGTTTCACCCCTCCACTAT. This translates into CASSEAAGVSPLHY. The chain links TRBV2 to TRBJ1-6; D possibly corresponds to TRBD1 (5 bases). The CDR3 has 14 amino acids. Trimming pared 0 bases from V and 9 bases from J, leaving 9 bases between. The germline gives CDR1 SNHLY, CDR2 FYNNEI.

A note on this clonotype: Here the CDR3 omits its conserved ending phenylalanine or tryptophan, so a read error is the likely source. The limits of the CDR3 on the DNA are not certain, so only TCRdb's listed CDR3 is given. This sequence joins TRBV29-1 and TRBJ2-1; TRBD1 was called by the table and not checked on the DNA. Germline V lookup: CDR1 SQVTM, CDR2 ANQGSEA. The CDR3 is 11 residues long, ends included. The chain's CDR3 is CSVERTTELFS.

This clonotype was seen at least ten times. This chain links TRBV5-1 with TRBJ2-1; D remains ambiguous. The germline gives CDR1 SGHRS, CDR2 YFSETQ. V shed 0 bases and J shed 2 bases, with 6 bases lying between them. This CDR3 is built from 14 residues. The CDR3 DNA follows: TGCGCCAGCAGCTTGGGGGGTGCCTACAATGAGCAGTTCTTC. Protein sequence: CASSLGGAYNEQFF.

This clonotype occurred many times. The V and J genes are TRBV5-1 and TRBJ2-2; 7 nucleotides match TRBD1. J gave up 6 bases and V 3 bases, and 8 bases lay outside the gene matches. Germline V gene lookup returns CDR1 SGHRS and CDR2 YFSETQ. This CDR3 is 15 amino acids long. CDR3 amino acids: CASSWGQLLAGELFF. In DNA form, the CDR3 reads TGCGCCAGCAGCTGGGGACAGCTACTCGCCGGGGAGCTGTTTTTT.

Concerning this clonotype: In this CDR3 the conserved last residue, phenylalanine or tryptophan, is missing, so a read error is likely. J is TRBJ2-5 and V is TRBV7-9; D unclear. CDR1 SEHNR and CDR2 FQNEAQ come from the germline V gene (reference sequence). There are 15 residues in the CDR3. Between the trimmed V and J ends, which lost 4 bases and 3 bases, there was a span of 15 bases. CDR3 protein: CASSSRPRPEETQYL. The CDR3 region has the DNA TGTGCCAGCAGCTCCAGACCTAGGCCGGAAGAGACCCAGTACCTC.

Worth noting for this clonotype: This may be a read error, as it is one base from a much larger clone. The J gene is TRBJ1-1, the V gene TRBV7-2, with D unresolved. Germline CDR1 reads SGHTA; CDR2 reads FQGNSA. With 0 bases removed from V and 4 bases from J, the gap between germline ends came to 12 bases. The CDR3 length is 15 residues. The CDR3 bases are TGTGCCAGCAGCTTAGCGGCCGGGGTGGGCACTGAAGCTTTCTTT. Translated, it gives CASSLAAGVGTEAFF.

The sample holds many counts of this clonotype. The DNA for the CDR3 is TGCAGTGCTGACCCAGTGCAAACTAATGAAAAACTGTTTTTT. Residues: CSADPVQTNEKLFF. The chain carries TRBV20-1 and TRBJ1-4; D gene ambiguous. Trimming took off 5 bases at V and 1 base at J, with 11 bases between the two ends. The CDR3 covers 14 residues. Germline CDR1 reads DFQATT; CDR2 reads SNEGSKA (reference sequence).

The chain couples TRBV11-3 to TRBJ2-1; 14 bases match TRBD2. This CDR3 has 15 residues. Looked up from germline, CDR1 is SGHNT and CDR2 is YENEEA. Unmatched junction bases numbered 6, after V lost 5 bases and J lost 9 bases. CDR3 sequence reads: CASSMTSGRASEQFF. For the CDR3, the DNA is TGTGCCAGCAGCATGACTAGCGGGAGGGCCAGTGAGCAGTTCTTC. The variable domain in full, with the rest retrieved from reference TRBV11-3 and TRBJ2-1, is EAGVVQSPRYKIIEKKQPVAFWCNPISGHNTLYWYLQNLGQGPELLIRYENEEAVDDSQLPKDRFSAERLKGVDSTLKIQPAELGDSAVYLCASSMTSGRASEQFFGPGTRLTVL.

This clonotype was recorded at least ten times. The chain carries TRBV27 and TRBJ2-6; the D gene is possibly TRBD1 (6 bases). Germline V lookup: CDR1 MNHEY, CDR2 SMNVEV (reference sequence). The CDR3 runs 17 residues. Trimming removed 5 bases from V and 2 bases from J, with 16 bases in between. CDR3 region: CASSRTTGSAGANVLTF. The CDR3 nucleotides read TGTGCCAGCAGTCGGACCACAGGGTCGGCTGGGGCCAACGTCCTGACTTTC.

In this sample, this clonotype turned up many times. V and J are TRBV29-1 and TRBJ2-7; 8 bases match TRBD2. J gave up 1 base and V 6 bases, and 5 bases lay outside the gene matches. The CDR3 totals 13 residues. Germline V gene data show CDR1 as SQVTM and CDR2 as ANQGSEA. The CDR3 bases are TGCAGCGTGGACGGGGGGGGATCCTACGAGCAGTACTTC. It specifies CSVDGGGSYEQYF.

Ten or more counts support this clonotype. The chain recombines TRBV4-2 with TRBJ2-5, with D hard to call. Trimming left V 1 base short and J 7 bases short, with 10 bases between. The CDR3 sequence is 13 residues long. Germline CDR1 LGHNA, CDR2 YNFKEQ. For the CDR3, the DNA is TGTGCCAGCAGCCAAGTTCGTTGGGGGACCCAGTACTTC. Its translation is CASSQVRWGTQYF.

Ten or more counts support this clonotype. This chain links TRBV4-2 with TRBJ2-6; D perhaps matches TRBD1 (6 bases). CDR1 and CDR2 (germline): LGHNA, YNFKEQ. V was trimmed by 1 base and J by 0 bases, leaving 10 bases between them. This CDR3 contains 17 residues. CDR3 DNA: TGTGCCAGCAGCCAAGCGACAGGACGCTCTGGGGCCAACGTCCTGACTTTC. As protein: CASSQATGRSGANVLTF.

This clonotype was seen many times. This rearrangement joins TRBV5-8 to TRBJ2-2; TRBD2 agrees at 8 bases. The V gene's germline CDR1 is SGHTS and CDR2 YDEGEE. This CDR3 spans 14 amino acids. V trimming: 10 bases; J trimming: 1 base; junction bases outside the gene matches: 6. The CDR3 reads CAAHSGENTGELFF. In nucleotides, the CDR3 is TGTGCCGCTCATAGCGGGGAGAACACCGGGGAGCTGTTTTTT.

This clonotype occurred a few times. Since a much larger clone is just one base distant, this may be a read error. V and J are TRBV3-1 and TRBJ2-1; the D gene is possibly TRBD2 (7 bases). From germline, CDR1 is LGHDT and CDR2 YNNKEL (reference sequence). Trimming shortened V by 4 bases and J by 10 bases, and 20 bases separated the two germline ends. The CDR3 has 15 amino acids. In DNA form, the CDR3 reads TGTGCCAGCAGCCCGGGGGGCCTAGGAGCCTCGGAGCAGTTCTTC. Translation: CASSPGGLGASEQFF.

This clonotype was detected many times. The V and J genes are TRBV10-3 and TRBJ2-2, with 8 bases fitting TRBD1. Germline trimming cut 9 bases from V and 1 base from J; bases unmatched to any gene: 10. The CDR3 has 16 amino acids. Germline V gene sequence: CDR1 ENHRY, CDR2 SYGVKD. The CDR3 region has the DNA TGTGCCATGCAGGGGGCCCCAACACTGAACACCGGGGAGCTGTTTTTT. Protein product: CAMQGAPTLNTGELFF.

About this clonotype: This likely comes from a read error, as the CDR3 has no conserved phenylalanine or tryptophan at its end. This chain links TRBV24-1 with TRBJ2-1; the match to TRBD1 covers 8 bases. Germline V gives CDR1 KGHDR, CDR2 SFDVKD. This CDR3 region has 18 residues. CDR3 loop: CATSGMTGAIPSYDEQFS. The CDR3 DNA is TGTGCCACCAGTGGGATGACAGGGGCGATTCCCTCCTACGATGAGCAGTTCTCC.